This entry lists 17 T cell receptor beta chains sequenced from one sample in a study of early T cells in non-severe SARS-CoV-2 infection. TCRdb redid the calling of the 5' RACE reads with MiXCR, one entry per CDR3 protein. This table holds 40,000 to 55,000 distinct CDR3 sequences, 12% found once. Sequenced: whole blood. The source is an adult who was a healthcare worker with PCR-confirmed SARS-CoV-2 infection or an uninfected control (not recorded which).

In its sample, this clonotype was seen a few times. The V call is TRBV20-1, the J call TRBJ2-7; D possibly corresponds to TRBD2 (6 bases). The germline V and J ends were trimmed by 5 bases and 7 bases, with 18 bases remaining between them. This CDR3 spans 13 amino acids. Per the germline V gene, CDR1 is DFQATT and CDR2 is SNEGSKA (reference sequence). CDR3 nucleotide sequence: TGCAGTGCTGGACCAAACCTCGGGGGTGAGCAGTACTTC. This codes for CSAGPNLGGEQYF.

V and J are TRBV9 and TRBJ1-1; D uncertain. This CDR3 has 12 amino acids. Trimming removed 0 bases at V and 7 bases at J, with 7 bases between. Germline values: CDR1 SGDLS, CDR2 YYNGEE. The DNA of the CDR3 is TGTGCCAGCAGCGTAGAGTGGGGTGAAGCTTTCTTT. Its translation: CASSVEWGEAFF.

This clonotype was seen ten or more times. V gene TRBV11-1 combines with J gene TRBJ2-1, with 15 bases aligning to TRBD2. The CDR3 is 15 amino acids. V shed 3 bases, J shed 8 bases, and the junction held 2 bases outside the gene matches. Germline V gene sequence: CDR1 SGHAT, CDR2 FQDESV (reference sequence). CDR3 DNA: TGTGCCAGCAGCTTGGGACTAGCGGGAGGCTATGAGCAGTTCTTC. It yields the protein CASSLGLAGGYEQFF.

This clonotype was recorded many times. The gene calls are TRBV20-1 and TRBJ2-5; 12 bases are a match to TRBD2. The CDR3 runs 14 residues. The trim removed 6 bases at V and 3 bases at J, leaving 5 bases unmatched. In germline, CDR1 is DFQATT, CDR2 SNEGSKA (reference sequence). This CDR3 reads CSARLAGVKETQYF. In nucleotides, the CDR3 is TGCAGTGCCCGACTAGCGGGGGTGAAAGAGACCCAGTACTTC.

This clonotype was detected only a few times. This chain joins TRBV20-1 and TRBJ2-2; D possibly corresponds to TRBD1 (5 bases). V lost 0 bases and J 4 bases, leaving 15 bases between the germline ends. This CDR3 spans 16 amino acids. Germline V gene lookup returns CDR1 DFQATT and CDR2 SNEGSKA (reference sequence). The CDR3 region is CSARELAQGATGELFF. CDR3 sequence (DNA): TGCAGTGCTAGAGAGCTGGCTCAAGGGGCCACCGGGGAGCTGTTTTTT.

At least ten counts were recorded for this clonotype. This rearrangement joins TRBV7-2 to TRBJ2-5, with D unclear. V lost 4 bases to trimming and J lost 4 bases, with 7 bases between them. The CDR3 runs 12 residues. Germline V gene data show CDR1 as SGHTA and CDR2 as FQGNSA. CDR3 in amino acids: CASSSHLETQYF. DNA of the CDR3: TGTGCCAGCAGCTCCCATCTAGAGACCCAGTACTTC. Based on the CDR3 plus reference TRBV7-2 and TRBJ2-5, the full variable domain is GAGVSQSPSNKVTEKGKDVELRCDPISGHTALYWYRQSLGQGLEFLIYFQGNSAPDKSGLPSDRFSAERTGGSVSTLTIQRTQQEDSAVYLCASSSHLETQYFGPGTRLLVL.

This clonotype occurred a few times. V gene TRBV7-3 combines with J gene TRBJ2-3, with D uncertain. The CDR3 is 17 residues long. The V gene's germline CDR1 is SGHTA and CDR2 FQGTGA. V dropped 3 bases and J dropped 0 bases, with 16 bases sitting between them. The CDR3 is CASSFSSDGPSTDTQYF. As DNA, the CDR3 is TGTGCCAGCAGCTTCTCTTCGGATGGTCCAAGCACAGATACGCAGTATTTT.

The V gene is TRBV5-4, the J gene TRBJ2-3; D tentatively reads TRBD1 or TRBD2 (5 bases each). Deletions cut 4 bases from V and 6 bases from J, with 9 bases between. This CDR3 is 12 amino acids long. Germline V lookup: CDR1 SGHNT, CDR2 YYREEE (reference sequence). The CDR3 nucleotides read TGTGCCAGCAGCCCGGGACGTGATACGCAGTATTTT. It yields the protein CASSPGRDTQYF.

This clonotype was seen many times. The chain joins TRBV5-1 to TRBJ1-2; no clear D gene. V lost 1 base and J lost 6, with 13 bases in between. The germline CDR1 and CDR2 sequences are SGHRS and YFSETQ. CDR3 length: 14 residues. CDR3 bases: TGCGCCAGCAGCTTGATTGATTCTAGCGATGGCTACACCTTC. Amino acid sequence: CASSLIDSSDGYTF.

This clonotype was counted only a few times. The chain links TRBV2 to TRBJ2-5; TRBD1 is a possible D gene (6 bases). The CDR3 consists of 13 residues. Germline values: CDR1 SNHLY, CDR2 FYNNEI. V dropped 5 bases and J dropped 6 bases, with 13 bases sitting between them. The chain's CDR3 is CASSKDRMQTQYF. DNA for the CDR3: TGTGCCAGCAGTAAAGACAGGATGCAGACCCAGTACTTC.

V gene TRBV29-1 combines with J gene TRBJ2-5; D is unresolved. The germline gives CDR1 SQVTM, CDR2 ANQGSEA. The V end lost 0 bases, the J end lost 2 bases, and 7 bases lay between the germline ends. The CDR3 is 13 amino acids. This CDR3 is CSVEDHRQETQYF. DNA for the CDR3: TGCAGCGTTGAAGATCACAGACAAGAGACCCAGTACTTC.

This clonotype was detected ten times or more. V and J are TRBV29-1 and TRBJ1-4; perhaps TRBD1 as D (5 bases). The germline V and J ends were trimmed by 6 bases and 13 bases, with 18 bases remaining between them. Germline V gene sequence: CDR1 SQVTM, CDR2 ANQGSEA. CDR3 length: 12 amino acids. In DNA, the CDR3 is TGCAGCGTGGGGGACGGTCTGCAGAGACTGTTTTTT. Translated, it gives CSVGDGLQRLFF.

Ten or more counts support this clonotype. V gene TRBV5-6 combines with J gene TRBJ1-2; D call uncertain. The CDR3 is made up of 17 amino acids. Trimming left V 4 bases short and J 3 bases short, with 22 bases between. The germline CDR1 and CDR2 sequences are SGHDT and YYEEEE. CDR3 nucleotides: TGTGCCAGCAGCCCGCCTCACCGTGAGGGTAAGGACTATGGCTACACCTTC. Its protein is CASSPPHREGKDYGYTF. The whole variable domain, filled in from reference TRBV5-6 and TRBJ1-2, reads DAGVTQSPTHLIKTRGQQVTLRCSPKSGHDTVSWYQQALGQGPQFIFQYYEEEERQRGNFPDRFSGHQFPNYSSELNVNALLLGDSALYLCASSPPHREGKDYGYTFGSGTRLTVV.

This clonotype has only a few counts. V usage is TRBV6-2 or TRBV6-3 and J usage is TRBJ2-1; D is undetermined. V was cut by 7 bases and J by 5 bases, with 9 bases left in between. The CDR3 covers 12 residues. CDR1 and CDR2 (germline): MNHEY, SVGEGT. The CDR3 spells CASKKADNEQFF. The CDR3 DNA reads as TGTGCCAGCAAAAAGGCCGACAATGAGCAGTTCTTC.

There are many counts of this clonotype. The chain carries TRBV29-1 and TRBJ2-7, with D maybe TRBD2 (6 bases). Trimming stripped 4 bases from V and 0 bases from J, with 13 bases between. Looked up from germline, CDR1 is SQVTM and CDR2 is ANQGSEA. This CDR3 has 14 amino acids. In nucleotides, the CDR3 is TGCAGCGTTGGAGTGGGGGGAAGCTCCTACGAGCAGTACTTC. This gives the protein CSVGVGGSSYEQYF.

In its sample, this clonotype was seen many times. The CDR3 coding sequence is TGTGCCAGCGAAAACGAACAGGGACCGTTCTTC. Translated, it gives CASENEQGPFF. The rearrangement joins TRBV6-6 to TRBJ2-1; TRBD1 is a possible D gene (6 bases). In germline, CDR1 is MNHNY, CDR2 SVGAGI (reference sequence). V was cut by 8 bases and J by 15 bases, with 17 bases left in between. This CDR3 spans 11 amino acids.

This chain uses TRBV29-1 with TRBJ2-2; TRBD2 matches at 13 bases. Unmatched junction bases numbered 9, after V lost 8 bases and J lost 6 bases. Germline V gives CDR1 SQVTM, CDR2 ANQGSEA. The CDR3 extends over 15 amino acids. The CDR3 region is CSISGLAGAPGELFF. In nucleotides, the CDR3 is TGCAGCATATCCGGACTAGCGGGAGCTCCCGGGGAGCTGTTTTTT.